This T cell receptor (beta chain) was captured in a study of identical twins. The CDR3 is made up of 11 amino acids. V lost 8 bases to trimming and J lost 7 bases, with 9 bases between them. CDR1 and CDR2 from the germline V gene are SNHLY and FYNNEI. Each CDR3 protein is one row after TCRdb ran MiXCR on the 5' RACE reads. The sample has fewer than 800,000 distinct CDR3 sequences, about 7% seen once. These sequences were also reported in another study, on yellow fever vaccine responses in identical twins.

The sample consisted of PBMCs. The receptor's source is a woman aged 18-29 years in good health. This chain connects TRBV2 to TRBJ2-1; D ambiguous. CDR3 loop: CASRYSNEQFF. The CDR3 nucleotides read TGTGCCAGCCGTTATTCGAATGAGCAGTTCTTC.